The 21 T cell receptor beta chains below were found in one sample sequenced in a study of blood T cells in healthy people across ages. With a J-beta primer mix and a sample-barcoded 5' primer, a second PCR ran about 7 to 12 cycles. TCRdb reanalysed the 5' RACE reads using MiXCR and keeps one entry per CDR3 protein. The sample lists about 900,000 distinct CDR3 sequences, around two thirds occurring once. Specimen: blood. Receptor source: a man aged 25 to 45 in good health.

The chain links TRBV10-3 to TRBJ1-4; tentatively, D is TRBD1 (5 bases). Germline values: CDR1 ENHRY, CDR2 SYGVKD. The CDR3 extends over 18 amino acids. With 0 bases removed from V and 9 bases from J, the gap between germline ends came to 23 bases. For the CDR3, the DNA is TGTGCCATCAGTGAGTCCCTCGGGGCACAGGTTTCGGGGAAAAAACTGTTTTTT. Translating it yields CAISESLGAQVSGKKLFF.

The J gene is TRBJ2-3, the V gene TRBV19, with TRBD2 matching 9 bases. V shed 6 bases, J shed 2 bases, and the junction held 3 bases outside the gene matches. The CDR3 runs 14 residues. Germline CDR1 and CDR2: LNHDA and SQIVND (reference sequence). CDR3 nucleotide sequence: TGTGCCAGTAGACTAGCGGGCTTCACAGATACGCAGTATTTT. It is translated as CASRLAGFTDTQYF.

This clonotype appeared a few times. The chain recombines TRBV6-2 or TRBV6-3 with TRBJ2-1; 11 bases agree with TRBD2. The J segment lost 8 bases and the V segment lost 2 bases, leaving 8 bases of the junction unmatched. The germline V gene encodes CDR1 MNHEY and CDR2 SVGEGT. The CDR3 spans 16 residues. Here the CDR3 reads CASSYPLAGGHDEQFF. The CDR3 coding sequence is TGTGCCAGCAGTTACCCCTTAGCGGGGGGGCACGATGAGCAGTTCTTC.

The genes are TRBV27 and TRBJ2-1; D is unresolved. This CDR3 spans 13 amino acids. CDR1 MNHEY and CDR2 SMNVEV come from the germline V gene (reference sequence). V was clipped by 5 bases and J by 0 bases, with 5 bases between them. As DNA, the CDR3 is TGTGCCAGCAGTAAGAACTCCTACAATGAGCAGTTCTTC. This codes for CASSKNSYNEQFF.

The V and J genes are TRBV21-1 and TRBJ2-4. TRBV21-1 is labeled a pseudogene. The CDR3 totals 16 residues. Written as DNA, the CDR3 is TGTGCCAGCAGCAAAGAGATAAGGACAGCCAAAAACATTCAGTACTTC. Amino acid sequence: CASSKEIRTAKNIQYF.

The CDR3 protein is CASSLGQANSYEQYF. The CDR3 bases are TGTGCCAGCAGCCTGGGACAGGCGAACTCCTACGAGCAGTACTTC. The V gene is TRBV9, the J gene TRBJ2-5, with 8 nucleotides matching TRBD1. The end of the DNA fits TRBJ2-7 better, so the J call may be wrong. In germline, CDR1 is SGDLS, CDR2 YYNGEE. The CDR3 consists of 15 residues.

This sequence joins TRBV29-1 and TRBJ2-7; the D is unclear. Deletions cut 4 bases from V and 0 bases from J, with 7 bases between. The CDR3 covers 12 residues. Germline loops: CDR1 SQVTM, CDR2 ANQGSEA. The CDR3: CSVGLNSYEQYF. CDR3 nucleotides: TGCAGCGTTGGGCTTAACTCCTACGAGCAGTACTTC.

This clonotype was seen more than once but under ten times. The J gene is TRBJ2-2, the V gene TRBV4-3; D remains ambiguous. Germline assignment: CDR1 LGHNA and CDR2 YSLEER. The CDR3 runs 14 residues. V shed 1 base and J shed 2 bases, with 5 bases lying between them. The CDR3 loop reads CASSQGPNTGELFF. CDR3 in DNA: TGCGCCAGCAGCCAAGGGCCAAACACCGGGGAGCTGTTTTTT.

About this clonotype itself: With a much larger clone just one base away, this may be a read error. The chain uses TRBV9 and TRBJ2-7; TRBD2 aligns across 7 bases. The better agreement between TRBJ2-5 and the DNA end casts doubt on the J call. Germline V CDR1 and CDR2: SGDLS, YYNGEE. This CDR3 has 12 residues. The CDR3 here is CACSGTIETQYF. The CDR3 region has the DNA TGTGCCTGCAGCGGGACTATAGAGACCCAGTACTTC.

For this clonotype: At one of its ends the junction is not consistent with the germline gene, which may arise from a read error. CDR3 sequence reads: CASSQMGGTPYNEQFF. The CDR3, as DNA: TGCGCCAGCAGCCAGATGGGGGGGACACCGTACAATGAGCAGTTCTTC. The V gene is TRBV9, the J gene TRBJ2-1, with D maybe TRBD2 (7 bases). The germline V gene encodes CDR1 SGDLS and CDR2 YYNGEE. CDR3 size: 16 residues. Looking up the rest from reference TRBV9 and TRBJ2-1 gives the full variable domain: DSGVTQTPKHLITATGQRVTLRCSPRSGDLSVYWYQQSLDQGLQFLIQYYNGEERAKGNILERFSAQQFPDLHSELNLSSLELGDSALYFCASSQMGGTPYNEQFFGPGTRLTVL.

This clonotype was counted between two and nine times. The V and J genes are TRBV4-3 and TRBJ1-4; D is unclear. Trimming shortened V by 6 bases and J by 0 bases, and 8 bases separated the two germline ends. The germline V gene encodes CDR1 LGHNA and CDR2 YSLEER. This CDR3 comprises 14 residues. For the CDR3, the DNA is TGCGCCAGCAGGACTGCTGCAACTAATGAAAAACTGTTTTTT. As protein: CASRTAATNEKLFF.

V usage is TRBV10-3 and J usage is TRBJ2-1; TRBD1 aligns across 7 bases. This CDR3 spans 12 amino acids. Germline CDR1 ENHRY, CDR2 SYGVKD. V lost 10 bases to trimming and J lost 4 bases; unmatched junction nucleotides: 4. In DNA form, the CDR3 reads TGTGCCACACGGGACAGTTACAATGAGCAGTTCTTC. It yields the protein CATRDSYNEQFF.

Only one count was recorded for this clonotype. This sequence joins TRBV7-3 and TRBJ2-1; TRBD2 matches 14 bases. The CDR3 covers 17 residues. Trimming at V came to 4 bases and at J to 0 bases, leaving 2 bases not matched to a gene. Germline lookup yields CDR1 SGHTA and CDR2 FQGTGA. The CDR3 region is CASSSGTSGGSYNEQFF. The CDR3 DNA is TGTGCCAGCAGCTCCGGGACTAGCGGGGGCTCCTACAATGAGCAGTTCTTC.

The rearrangement joins TRBV11-3 to TRBJ2-2, with 10 nucleotides matching TRBD2. J gave up 7 bases and V 6 bases, and 11 bases lay outside the gene matches. From germline, CDR1 is SGHNT and CDR2 YENEEA. The CDR3 sequence is 16 residues long. Here the CDR3 DNA reads TGTGCCAGCAGGTCAACTAGCGGGACTCCAGGCGGGGAGCTGTTTTTT. Protein product: CASRSTSGTPGGELFF.

This clonotype was counted only a few times. V and J are TRBV27 and TRBJ2-7, with D tentatively TRBD1 (6 bases). CDR3 length equals 14 residues. Germline CDR1 reads MNHEY; CDR2 reads SMNVEV (reference sequence). The germline V and J ends were trimmed by 5 bases and 0 bases, with 11 bases remaining between them. In DNA form, the CDR3 reads TGTGCCAGCAGTGCAGGGGTCGGCTCCTACGAGCAGTACTTC. It yields the protein CASSAGVGSYEQYF.

The CDR3, as DNA: TGTGCCAGCAGCCAAGCGGGACAACTCCAAGAGACCCAGTACTTC. Translation: CASSQAGQLQETQYF. This rearrangement joins TRBV4-2 to TRBJ2-5, with a weak D call TRBD1 (6 bases). The CDR3 runs 15 residues. Deletions cut 1 base from V and 1 base from J, with 10 bases between. Germline CDR1 reads LGHNA; CDR2 reads YNFKEQ.

V is TRBV15 and J is TRBJ1-5; TRBD1 matches at 7 bases. CDR3 length: 16 amino acids. Germline trimming cut 0 bases from V and 0 bases from J; bases unmatched to any gene: 2. CDR1 is LNHNV, CDR2 YYDKDF, per germline (reference sequence). DNA for the CDR3: TGTGCCACCAGCAGAGATGGGGACAGTAGCAATCAGCCCCAGCATTTT. Protein sequence: CATSRDGDSSNQPQHF.

The count of this clonotype is one. The V gene is TRBV12-3 or TRBV12-4, the J gene TRBJ1-2; no clear D. Between the trimmed V and J ends, which lost 5 bases and 3 bases, there was a span of 7 bases. CDR3 length equals 12 residues. The DNA of the CDR3 is TGTGCCAGCAGTCAGGCAGACTATGGCTACACCTTC. It translates to CASSQADYGYTF.

The rearrangement links TRBV7-2 to TRBJ2-2, with D perhaps TRBD2 (6 bases). The length of the CDR3 is 14 residues. Germline values: CDR1 SGHTA, CDR2 FQGNSA. V was clipped by 2 bases and J by 7 bases, with 11 bases between them. The CDR3 reads CASSLITGVGELFF. CDR3 DNA: TGTGCCAGCAGCTTAATAACGGGGGTCGGGGAGCTGTTTTTT.

This clonotype was observed a few times. The chain joins TRBV9 to TRBJ2-3, with D unresolved. Germline assignment: CDR1 SGDLS and CDR2 YYNGEE. The CDR3 contains 13 residues. V gave up 0 bases and J gave up 5 bases, with 7 bases separating them. CDR3 protein: CASSVEPLDTQYF. DNA for the CDR3: TGTGCCAGCAGCGTAGAGCCCCTAGATACGCAGTATTTT.

This clonotype was seen only a few times. This chain links TRBV15 with TRBJ2-7, with D possibly TRBD2 on 6 matching bases. The V end lost 5 bases, the J end lost 3 bases, and 20 bases lay between the germline ends. The CDR3 extends over 16 amino acids. Germline V gives CDR1 LNHNV, CDR2 YYDKDF (reference sequence). The CDR3 protein is CATSFPRDSDFYEQYF. The CDR3 bases are TGTGCCACCAGCTTCCCACGGGACTCTGACTTCTACGAGCAGTACTTC.